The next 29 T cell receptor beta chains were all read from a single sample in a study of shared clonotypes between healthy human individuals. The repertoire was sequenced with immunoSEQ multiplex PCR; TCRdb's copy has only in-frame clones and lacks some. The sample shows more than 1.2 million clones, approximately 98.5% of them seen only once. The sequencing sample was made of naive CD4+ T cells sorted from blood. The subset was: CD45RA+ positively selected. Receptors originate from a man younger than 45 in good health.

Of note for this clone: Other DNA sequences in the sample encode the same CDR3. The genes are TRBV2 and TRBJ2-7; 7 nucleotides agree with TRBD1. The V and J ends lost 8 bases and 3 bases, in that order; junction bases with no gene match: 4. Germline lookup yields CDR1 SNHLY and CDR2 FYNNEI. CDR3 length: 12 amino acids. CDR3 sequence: CASRRDSYEQYF. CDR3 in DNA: TGTGCCAGCCGAAGGGACAGCTACGAGCAGTACTTC.

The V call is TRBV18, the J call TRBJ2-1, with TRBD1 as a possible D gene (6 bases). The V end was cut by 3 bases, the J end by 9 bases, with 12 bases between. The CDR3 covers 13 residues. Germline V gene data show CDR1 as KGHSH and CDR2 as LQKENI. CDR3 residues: CASSPGTMGEQFF. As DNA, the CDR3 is TGTGCCAGCTCACCCGGGACAATGGGTGAGCAGTTCTTC.

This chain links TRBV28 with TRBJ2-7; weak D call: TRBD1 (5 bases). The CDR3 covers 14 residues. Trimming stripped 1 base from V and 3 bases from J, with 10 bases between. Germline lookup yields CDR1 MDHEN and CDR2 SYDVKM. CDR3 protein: CASSLFTGSYEQYF. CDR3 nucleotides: TGTGCCAGCAGTTTATTTACAGGAAGCTACGAGCAGTACTTC. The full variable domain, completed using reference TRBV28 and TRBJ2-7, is DVKVTQSSRYLVKRTGEKVFLECVQDMDHENMFWYRQDPGLGLRLIYFSYDVKMKEKGDIPEGYSVSREKKERFSLILESASTNQTSMYLCASSLFTGSYEQYFGPGTRLTVT.

CDR3 protein: CASRVVNEQFF. The DNA of the CDR3 is TGTGCCAGCAGGGTGGTCAATGAGCAGTTCTTC. This chain uses TRBV2 with TRBJ2-1; D unresolved. Germline lookup yields CDR1 SNHLY and CDR2 FYNNEI. Between the trimmed V and J ends, which lost 6 bases and 6 bases, there was a span of 6 bases. The CDR3 loop spans 11 amino acids.

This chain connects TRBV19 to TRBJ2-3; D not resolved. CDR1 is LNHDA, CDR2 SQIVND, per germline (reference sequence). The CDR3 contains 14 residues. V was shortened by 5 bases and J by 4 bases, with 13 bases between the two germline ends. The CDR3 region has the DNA TGTGCCAGTAGTTTGACCCCCGAAGCAGATACGCAGTATTTT. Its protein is CASSLTPEADTQYF.

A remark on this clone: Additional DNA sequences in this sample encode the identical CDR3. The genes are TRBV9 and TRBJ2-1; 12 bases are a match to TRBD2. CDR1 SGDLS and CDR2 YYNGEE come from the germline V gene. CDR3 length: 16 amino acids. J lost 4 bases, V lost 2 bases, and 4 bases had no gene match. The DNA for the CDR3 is TGTGCCAGCAGCGTCGGACTAGCGGGATCTTACAATGAGCAGTTCTTC. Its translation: CASSVGLAGSYNEQFF.

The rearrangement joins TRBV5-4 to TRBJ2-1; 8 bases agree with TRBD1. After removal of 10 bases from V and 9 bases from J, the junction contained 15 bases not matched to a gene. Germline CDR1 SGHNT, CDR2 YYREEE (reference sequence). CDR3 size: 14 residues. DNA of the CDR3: TGTGCCTGCCAACCGGGACAGGTGTCAATTGAGCAGTTCTTC. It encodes CACQPGQVSIEQFF.

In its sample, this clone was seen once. This chain's CDR3 is CASSSSETQPQHF. The DNA of the CDR3 is TGTGCCAGCAGCTCCTCCGAAACTCAGCCCCAGCATTTT. The chain is built from TRBV7-2 and TRBJ1-5, with no clear D. The V gene lost 4 bases and the J gene lost 6 bases, with 10 bases spanning the gap. This CDR3 contains 13 residues. Germline V CDR1 and CDR2: SGHTA, FQGNSA.

The DNA for the CDR3 is TGCGCCAGCAGTGAGGGTTCCAGCGGGACGCAAGAGACCCAGTACTTC. Its protein is CASSEGSSGTQETQYF. The chain couples TRBV10-1 to TRBJ2-5, with 7 bases aligning to TRBD2. The CDR3 spans 16 residues. Looked up from germline, CDR1 is WNHNN and CDR2 is SYGVQD (reference sequence). After removal of 2 bases from V and 2 bases from J, the junction contained 8 bases not matched to a gene.

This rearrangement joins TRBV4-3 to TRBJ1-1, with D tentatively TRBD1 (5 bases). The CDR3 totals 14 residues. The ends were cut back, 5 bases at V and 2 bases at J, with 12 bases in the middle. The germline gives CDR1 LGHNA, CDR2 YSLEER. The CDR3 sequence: CASSKGVDNTEAFF. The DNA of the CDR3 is TGCGCCAGCAGCAAAGGGGTGGATAACACTGAAGCTTTCTTT.

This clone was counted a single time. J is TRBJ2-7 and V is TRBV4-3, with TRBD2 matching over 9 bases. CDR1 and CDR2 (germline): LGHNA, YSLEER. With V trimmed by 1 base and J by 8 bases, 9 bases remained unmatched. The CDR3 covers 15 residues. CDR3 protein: CASSQVRGLAGQQYF. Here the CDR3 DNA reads TGCGCCAGCAGCCAAGTGAGGGGTCTAGCGGGACAGCAGTACTTC.

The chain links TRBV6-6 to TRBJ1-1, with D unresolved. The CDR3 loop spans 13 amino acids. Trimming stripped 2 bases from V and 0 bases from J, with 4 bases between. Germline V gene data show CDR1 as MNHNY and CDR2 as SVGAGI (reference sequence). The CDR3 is CASSYRMNTEAFF. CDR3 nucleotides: TGTGCCAGCAGTTACAGGATGAACACTGAAGCTTTCTTT.

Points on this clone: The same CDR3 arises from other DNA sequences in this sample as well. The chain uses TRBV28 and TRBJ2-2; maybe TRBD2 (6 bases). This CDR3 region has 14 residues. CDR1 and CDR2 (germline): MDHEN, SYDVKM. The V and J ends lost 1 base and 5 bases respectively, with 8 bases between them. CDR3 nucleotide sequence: TGTGCCAGCAGTTTATTGGGGGGAACCGGGGAGCTGTTTTTT. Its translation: CASSLLGGTGELFF.

The CDR3 loop is CASSGTAIGSNQPQHF. CDR3 bases: TGTGCCAGCAGTGGGACAGCCATAGGTAGCAATCAGCCCCAGCATTTT. The genes are TRBV5-5 and TRBJ1-5, with 7 bases lining up with TRBD1. Germline V lookup: CDR1 SGHKS, CDR2 YYEKEE (reference sequence). Germline trimming cut 5 bases from V and 0 bases from J; bases unmatched to any gene: 8. This CDR3 comprises 16 residues.

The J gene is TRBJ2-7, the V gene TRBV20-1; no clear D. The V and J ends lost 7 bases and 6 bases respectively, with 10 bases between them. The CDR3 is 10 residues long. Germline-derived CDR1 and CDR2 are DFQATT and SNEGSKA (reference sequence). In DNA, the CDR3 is TGCAGTGTCAGTACGGTCGAGCAGTACTTC. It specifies CSVSTVEQYF.

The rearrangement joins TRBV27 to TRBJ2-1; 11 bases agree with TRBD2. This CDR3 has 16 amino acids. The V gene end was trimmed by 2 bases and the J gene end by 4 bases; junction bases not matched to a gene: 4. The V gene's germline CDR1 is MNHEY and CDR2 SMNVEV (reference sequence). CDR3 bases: TGTGCCAGCAGTTTAGGAGGGACTAGCGGTTACAATGAGCAGTTCTTC. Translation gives CASSLGGTSGYNEQFF.

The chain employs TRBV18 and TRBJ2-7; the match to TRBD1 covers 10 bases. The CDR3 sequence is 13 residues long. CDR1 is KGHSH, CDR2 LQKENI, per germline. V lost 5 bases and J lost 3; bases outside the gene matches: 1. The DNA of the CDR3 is TGTGCCAGCTCAGACAGGGGGCGCTACGAGCAGTACTTC. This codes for CASSDRGRYEQYF.

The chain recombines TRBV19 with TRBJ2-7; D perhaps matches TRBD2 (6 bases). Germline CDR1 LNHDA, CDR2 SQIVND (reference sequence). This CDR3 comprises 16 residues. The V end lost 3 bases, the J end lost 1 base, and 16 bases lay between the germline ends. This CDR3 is CASSMATSGGSYEQYF. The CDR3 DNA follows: TGTGCCAGTAGTATGGCAACCTCAGGAGGGTCCTACGAGCAGTACTTC.

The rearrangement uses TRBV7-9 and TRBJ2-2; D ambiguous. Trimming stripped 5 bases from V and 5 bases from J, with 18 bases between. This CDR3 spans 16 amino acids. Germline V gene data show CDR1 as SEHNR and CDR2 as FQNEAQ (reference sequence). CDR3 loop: CASSPTSVSQTGELFF. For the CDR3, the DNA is TGTGCCAGCAGCCCAACTTCGGTCTCCCAGACCGGGGAGCTGTTTTTT. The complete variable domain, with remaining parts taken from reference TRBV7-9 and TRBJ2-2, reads DTGVSQNPRHKITKRGQNVTFRCDPISEHNRLYWYRQTLGQGPEFLTYFQNEAQLEKSRLLSDRFSAERPKGSFSTLEIQRTEQGDSAMYLCASSPTSVSQTGELFFGEGSRLTVL.

The DNA for the CDR3 is TGTGCCAGCAGCCCGGGACAGGACGTCAATGAAAAACTGTTTTTT. Encoded protein: CASSPGQDVNEKLFF. The V gene is TRBV4-2, the J gene TRBJ1-4; 8 nucleotides match TRBD1. Trimming cost V 4 bases and J 5 bases; bases outside gene matches: 6. Germline V lookup: CDR1 LGHNA, CDR2 YNFKEQ. This CDR3 has 15 amino acids.

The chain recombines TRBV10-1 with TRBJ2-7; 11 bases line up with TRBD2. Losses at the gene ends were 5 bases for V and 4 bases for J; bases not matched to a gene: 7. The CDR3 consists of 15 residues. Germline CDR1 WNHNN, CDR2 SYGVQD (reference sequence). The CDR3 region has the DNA TGCGCCAGCAGTCGACTAGCGGGATTCGCTTACGAGCAGTACTTC. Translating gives CASSRLAGFAYEQYF.

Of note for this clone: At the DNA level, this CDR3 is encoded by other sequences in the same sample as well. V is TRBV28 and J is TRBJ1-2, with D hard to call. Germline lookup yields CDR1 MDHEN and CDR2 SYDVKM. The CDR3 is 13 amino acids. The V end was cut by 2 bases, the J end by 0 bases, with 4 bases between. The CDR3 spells CASSLGANYGYTF. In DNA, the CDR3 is TGTGCCAGCAGTTTAGGAGCTAACTATGGCTACACCTTC.

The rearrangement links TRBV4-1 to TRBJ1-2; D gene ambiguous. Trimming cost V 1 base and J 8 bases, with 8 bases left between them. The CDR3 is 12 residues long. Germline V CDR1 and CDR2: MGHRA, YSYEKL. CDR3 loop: CASSQVYGGYTF. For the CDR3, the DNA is TGCGCCAGCAGCCAAGTTTACGGGGGCTACACCTTC.

The CDR3 protein is CASSPYGLAGADTQYF. For the CDR3, the DNA is TGTGCCAGCTCACCATACGGACTAGCGGGAGCAGATACGCAGTATTTT. The chain joins TRBV18 to TRBJ2-3, with 13 nucleotides matching TRBD2. Germline loops: CDR1 KGHSH, CDR2 LQKENI. The CDR3 is made up of 16 amino acids. The ends lost 2 bases at V and 4 bases at J; junction bases unmatched: 3.

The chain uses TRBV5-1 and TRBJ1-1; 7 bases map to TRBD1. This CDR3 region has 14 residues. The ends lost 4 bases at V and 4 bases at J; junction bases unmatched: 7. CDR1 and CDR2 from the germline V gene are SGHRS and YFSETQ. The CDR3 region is CASSARQGSTEAFF. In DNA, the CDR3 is TGCGCCAGCAGCGCCCGACAGGGAAGCACTGAAGCTTTCTTT.

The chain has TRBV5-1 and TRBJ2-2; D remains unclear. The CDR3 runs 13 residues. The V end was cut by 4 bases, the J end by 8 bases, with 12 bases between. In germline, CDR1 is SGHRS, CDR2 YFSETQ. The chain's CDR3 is CASSATMPGELFF. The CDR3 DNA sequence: TGCGCCAGCAGCGCGACAATGCCGGGGGAGCTGTTTTTT.

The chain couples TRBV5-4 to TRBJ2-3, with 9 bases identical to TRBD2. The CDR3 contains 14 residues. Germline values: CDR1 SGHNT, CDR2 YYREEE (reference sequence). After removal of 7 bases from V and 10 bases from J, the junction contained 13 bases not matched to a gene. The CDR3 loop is CASGRPGGLASQYF. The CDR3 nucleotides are TGTGCCAGCGGCCGGCCAGGCGGACTAGCGTCGCAGTATTTT.

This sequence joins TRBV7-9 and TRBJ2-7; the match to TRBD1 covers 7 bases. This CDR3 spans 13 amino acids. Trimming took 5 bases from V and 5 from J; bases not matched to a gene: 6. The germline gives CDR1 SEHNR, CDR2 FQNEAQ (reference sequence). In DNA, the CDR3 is TGTGCCAGCAGCCGGAACAGGGGTGACGAGCAGTACTTC. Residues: CASSRNRGDEQYF.

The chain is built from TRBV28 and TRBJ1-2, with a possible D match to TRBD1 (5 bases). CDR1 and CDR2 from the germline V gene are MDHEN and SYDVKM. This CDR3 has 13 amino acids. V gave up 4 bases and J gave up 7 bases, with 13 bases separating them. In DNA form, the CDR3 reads TGTGCCAGCAGTTCGGGACCGACGGGTGGCTACACCTTC. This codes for CASSSGPTGGYTF.